This TCR beta chain came from a study of response to subunit inactivated influenza vaccine. Overall study findings and caveats: New T cells are recruited in small numbers by each seasonal influenza vaccination, according to the authors' suggestion.

Per germline, CDR1 SGHTA and CDR2 FQGNSA. The V and J ends lost 5 bases and 7 bases respectively, with 18 bases between them. The CDR3 sequence is 14 residues long. Remarks on this clonotype: Its antigen remains unknown.

TCRdb re-analysed the RT-PCR reads in MiXCR, keeping a single row per CDR3 protein. The sample holds approximately 480,000 distinct CDR3 sequences; approximately 11% are singletons and the top ten take about an eighth. This receptor was obtained from a man aged 45 to 65 who received an inactivated influenza vaccine. The genes are TRBV7-2 and TRBJ2-7, with D possibly matching TRBD1 (6 bases). Here the sequenced sample was PBMCs from blood, taken more than 35 days after vaccination. CDR3 in amino acids: CASSPRTVVHEQYF. Written as DNA, the CDR3 is TGTGCCAGCAGCCCCCGGACAGTGGTTCATGAGCAGTACTTC.